This passage covers 11 T cell receptor beta chains from one sample sequenced in a study of breast tumors, draining lymph nodes, adjacent tissues. TCRdb processed the multiplex PCR reads anew with MiXCR; each CDR3 protein has one entry. The sample lists roughly 70,000 distinct CDR3 sequences, roughly 40% seen once, with roughly 8.1% in the top ten. The source material was breast tumor tissue. The receptors originated from a female donor with breast cancer. Some clones in this sample may be carry-over from other donors' samples.

Regarding this clonotype: One base away lies a much larger clone, so this may be a sequencing read error. The chain has TRBV10-3 and TRBJ2-7; perhaps TRBD2 as D (7 bases). V lost 3 bases, J lost 7 bases, and 22 bases lay in between. The CDR3 is 16 amino acids. The germline V gene encodes CDR1 ENHRY and CDR2 SYGVKD. Here the CDR3 DNA reads TGTGCCATCAGTGAACAAATCCTAGCGGAGGGGGAGGAGCAGTACTTC. Protein: CAISEQILAEGEEQYF.

By its share, this clonotype is medium-sized (0.01 to 0.1%). The chain combines TRBV4-1 with TRBJ2-3; D is unresolved. The CDR3 consists of 16 residues. Trimming shortened V by 9 bases and J by 1 base, and 20 bases separated the two germline ends. CDR1 is MGHRA, CDR2 YSYEKL, per germline. The CDR3 protein is CASTPIPASRTDTQYF. The CDR3 nucleotides are TGCGCCAGTACCCCTATACCGGCTAGTCGCACAGATACGCAGTATTTT.

The CDR3: CSVEVAGGPGAYNEQFF. CDR3 nucleotide sequence: TGCAGCGTTGAAGTGGCGGGGGGACCCGGGGCGTACAATGAGCAGTTCTTC. The rearrangement uses TRBV29-1 and TRBJ2-1; the match to TRBD2 covers 8 bases. The germline V gene encodes CDR1 SQVTM and CDR2 ANQGSEA. The length of the CDR3 is 17 residues. With 1 base clipped from V and 4 bases from J, the junction kept 12 bases outside the gene matches.

The V and J genes are TRBV7-9 and TRBJ2-5; maybe TRBD2 (6 bases). This CDR3 spans 16 amino acids. V dropped 2 bases and J dropped 5 bases, with 18 bases sitting between them. Germline V gives CDR1 SEHNR, CDR2 FQNEAQ (reference sequence). The CDR3 nucleotides read TGTGCCAGCAGCTTAAACAGCGACGGGGGTGGGGAGACCCAGTACTTC. Translating it yields CASSLNSDGGGETQYF.

This clonotype was recorded only once. The genes are TRBV10-3 and TRBJ2-3; 9 bases fit TRBD1. CDR1 is ENHRY, CDR2 SYGVKD, per germline. The CDR3 has 13 amino acids. V trimming: 6 bases; J trimming: 6 bases; junction bases outside the gene matches: 4. The CDR3 bases are TGTGCCATCAGGGACGACAGGGGGGATACGCAGTATTTT. It yields the protein CAIRDDRGDTQYF.

This rearrangement joins TRBV19 to TRBJ2-1, with 9 bases aligning to TRBD1. The J segment lost 0 bases and the V segment lost 10 bases, leaving 10 bases of the junction unmatched. CDR3 length equals 16 residues. Germline values: CDR1 LNHDA, CDR2 SQIVND (reference sequence). The CDR3 protein is CATSGQGGSSYNEQFF. Written as DNA, the CDR3 is TGTGCCACCTCGGGACAGGGCGGTAGCTCCTACAATGAGCAGTTCTTC.

There are many counts of this clonotype. This sequence joins TRBV6-5 and TRBJ1-2; 7 bases match TRBD1. The germline gives CDR1 MNHEY, CDR2 SVGAGI. The V segment lost 7 bases and the J segment 4 bases; nucleotides outside the gene matches: 9. There are 14 residues in the CDR3. CDR3 DNA sequence: TGTGCCAGCACCTCCACGGGGACAGTCTATGGCTACACCTTC. Protein sequence: CASTSTGTVYGYTF.

This chain uses TRBV7-3 with TRBJ1-4; TRBD1 matches 8 bases. The CDR3 spans 16 residues. Germline V gene sequence: CDR1 SGHTA, CDR2 FQGTGA. The V gene end was trimmed by 5 bases and the J gene end by 8 bases; junction bases not matched to a gene: 13. The CDR3 DNA is TGTGCCAGCAGCGTTGGACAGGGAGTGGGATGGGAAAAACTGTTTTTT. This sequence encodes CASSVGQGVGWEKLFF.

J is TRBJ1-6 and V is TRBV5-4; possible D gene TRBD1, 5 bases. Deletions cut 2 bases from V and 13 bases from J, with 10 bases between. This CDR3 has 12 amino acids. Germline V gives CDR1 SGHNT, CDR2 YYREEE (reference sequence). CDR3 nucleotide sequence: TGTGCCAGCAGCTTCAGGGAAGCCCCCCTCCACTTT. Its protein is CASSFREAPLHF. The full variable domain, completed using reference TRBV5-4 and TRBJ1-6, is ETGVTQSPTHLIKTRGQQVTLRCSSQSGHNTVSWYQQALGQGPQFIFQYYREEENGRGNFPPRFSGLQFPNYSSELNVNALELDDSALYLCASSFREAPLHFGNGTRLTVT.

With respect to this clonotype: This CDR3 is missing its conserved last phenylalanine or tryptophan, likely due to a read error. No DNA is shown, since the ends of the CDR3 on it are uncertain; the CDR3 is the one TCRdb lists. The chain recombines TRBV7-3 with TRBJ2-1; TRBD1, the table's D call, was not compared with the DNA. The CDR3 is 9 amino acids in total, end residues counted. Germline loops: CDR1 SGHTA, CDR2 FQGTGA. The CDR3 protein is CASSLTGDR.

Of note for this clonotype: One base away lies a much larger clone, so this may be a sequencing read error. The rearrangement uses TRBV19 and TRBJ1-1, with TRBD1 matching over 7 bases. The germline gives CDR1 LNHDA, CDR2 SQIVND (reference sequence). The CDR3 runs 12 residues. J was trimmed by 7 bases and V by 9 bases; bases with no gene match: 8. In DNA, the CDR3 is TGTGCCAGCCGGGCAGGGGGGAATGAAGCTTTCTTT. The encoded protein is CASRAGGNEAFF.